These 13 T cell receptor beta chains were all obtained from the same sample, sequenced in a study of identical twins. TCRdb called the 5' RACE reads again in MiXCR, with one record for every CDR3 protein. The profile shows 550,000 to 700,000 distinct CDR3 sequences, 20% to 25% of them singletons. The sample was also reused in another study, on T cells expressing NK-cell markers.

The sequenced material came from PBMCs. The receptors originated from a woman younger than 35 in good health.

Notes on this clonotype: An end of the junction does not agree with germline; a read error may underlie this. V and J are TRBV5-5 and TRBJ2-3, with 10 bases matching TRBD2. This CDR3 region has 14 residues. CDR1 is SGHKS and CDR2 is YYEKEE in the germline V gene (reference sequence). DNA of the CDR3: TGTGCCATCAGCCCGGGGCCTAGCGGGAGTTCGCAGTATTTT. Protein: CAISPGPSGSSQYF.

This clonotype was observed many times. The chain has TRBV20-1 and TRBJ2-3, with TRBD2 identical over 8 bases. The CDR3 consists of 14 residues. Per the germline V gene, CDR1 is DFQATT and CDR2 is SNEGSKA (reference sequence). V shed 5 bases, J shed 2 bases, and the junction held 6 bases outside the gene matches. The CDR3: CSAATSGYTDTQYF. The DNA of the CDR3 is TGCAGTGCTGCCACTAGCGGATACACAGATACGCAGTATTTT.

The chain has TRBV21-1 and TRBJ2-1; TRBD2 is the table's D call, not checked against the DNA. TRBV21-1 is a known pseudogene. CDR3 length: 14 amino acids. The CDR3 here is CASSGDLRRDEQFF. In DNA form, the CDR3 reads TGTGCCAGCAGCGGGGACTTGCGTCGAGATGAGCAGTTCTTC.

In this sample, this clonotype turned up a few times. The J gene is TRBJ2-3, the V gene TRBV4-1; 8 nucleotides align to TRBD2. Germline assignment: CDR1 MGHRA and CDR2 YSYEKL. The CDR3 is 18 residues long. Trimming took 3 bases from V and 1 from J; bases not matched to a gene: 12. CDR3 nucleotide sequence: TGCGCCAGCAGCCATGTGGGCGGGGGGACGCTTGGCACAGATACGCAGTATTTT. Its protein product is CASSHVGGGTLGTDTQYF.

This clonotype was seen repeatedly, ten times or more. The chain couples TRBV12-3 or TRBV12-4 to TRBJ2-2; 10 bases line up with TRBD1. V was clipped by 11 bases and J by 9 bases; unmatched bases: 15. CDR3 length: 15 amino acids. CDR3 nucleotide sequence: TGTGCCGCCGGGGCGAGGACAGGGGGGAATTGGGAGCTGTTTTTT. It translates to CAAGARTGGNWELFF.

This clonotype has only a few counts. The V and J genes are TRBV7-9 and TRBJ2-7; possible D gene TRBD1, 5 bases. This CDR3 is 13 amino acids long. Germline V CDR1 and CDR2: SEHNR, FQNEAQ (reference sequence). Trimming took off 8 bases at V and 1 base at J, with 12 bases between the two ends. Here the CDR3 reads CASDDSLSYEQYF. The DNA of the CDR3 is TGTGCCAGCGACGACAGCCTTTCCTACGAGCAGTACTTC.

This clonotype was seen a handful of times. The chain combines TRBV3-1 with TRBJ2-1; 9 nucleotides agree with TRBD2. The V gene end was trimmed by 0 bases and the J gene end by 4 bases; junction bases not matched to a gene: 1. The CDR3 is 15 residues long. Per the germline V gene, CDR1 is LGHDT and CDR2 is YNNKEL (reference sequence). CDR3 sequence (DNA): TGTGCCAGCAGCCAAGAGACTAGCGGATACAATGAGCAGTTCTTC. This translates into CASSQETSGYNEQFF.

This clonotype occurred many times. The gene calls are TRBV12-3 or TRBV12-4 and TRBJ2-3; 8 bases align to TRBD2. This CDR3 has 14 amino acids. Trimming removed 3 bases from V and 6 bases from J; junction bases left unmatched: 5. The chain's CDR3 is CASSFTAGEDTQYF. In nucleotides, the CDR3 is TGTGCCAGCAGTTTCACAGCGGGGGAGGATACGCAGTATTTT.

The chain recombines TRBV5-1 with TRBJ2-5; D remains ambiguous. The V end was cut by 4 bases, the J end by 0 bases, with 10 bases between. Germline CDR1 reads SGHRS; CDR2 reads YFSETQ. The length of the CDR3 is 14 residues. The DNA of the CDR3 is TGCGCCAGCAGCCTGTTAAGGTACCAAGAGACCCAGTACTTC. Its protein product is CASSLLRYQETQYF.

This chain connects TRBV9 to TRBJ2-1; TRBD2 aligns across 10 bases. The ends lost 3 bases at V and 5 bases at J; junction bases unmatched: 5. This CDR3 is built from 15 residues. Germline V gives CDR1 SGDLS, CDR2 YYNGEE. CDR3 protein: CASSGEREGHNEQFF. The CDR3 region has the DNA TGTGCCAGCAGCGGTGAGCGGGAGGGACACAATGAGCAGTTCTTC.

The chain links TRBV5-1 to TRBJ1-1; D uncertain. The CDR3 runs 15 residues. Trimming removed 4 bases from V and 4 bases from J, with 17 bases in between. CDR1 and CDR2 from the germline V gene are SGHRS and YFSETQ. This chain's CDR3 is CASSDAQVLGTEAFF. CDR3 bases: TGCGCCAGCAGCGACGCTCAGGTACTGGGCACTGAAGCTTTCTTT.

The rearrangement uses TRBV20-1 and TRBJ2-3; 10 nucleotides align to TRBD2. V shed 3 bases and J 4 bases; nucleotides not matched to a gene: 7. Germline V lookup: CDR1 DFQATT, CDR2 SNEGSKA (reference sequence). The CDR3 spans 15 residues. Here the CDR3 DNA reads TGCAGTGCTAGGGTAGCGGGAGGTGGGGCAGATACGCAGTATTTT. It specifies CSARVAGGGADTQYF.

The J gene is TRBJ2-1, the V gene TRBV15; D possibly matches TRBD1 or TRBD2 (5 bases each). The CDR3 consists of 16 residues. Germline loops: CDR1 LNHNV, CDR2 YYDKDF (reference sequence). Trimming took off 1 base at V and 0 bases at J, with 10 bases between the two ends. This CDR3 reads CATSRGGWGSYNEQFF. The CDR3 DNA reads as TGTGCCACCAGCAGAGGGGGGTGGGGCTCCTACAATGAGCAGTTCTTC.